This T cell receptor (beta chain) was sequenced during a study of OX40 agonist ivuxolimab in advanced cancers. Study information: Patients were given ivuxolimab, an antibody that agonizes OX40 (CD134).

Method: immunoSEQ multiplex PCR; TCRdb's copy keeps in-frame clones and lacks some. Found here are 90,000 to 100,000 clones, around 83% of them singletons; the top ten hold more than 1.1%. Whole-study findings and limits: It was not determined which antigens were specifically recognized by the peripheral T cells that had undergone clonal expansion.

On this clone: The antigen is undetermined. Other DNA sequences in the same sample also yield this CDR3.

The CDR3 has 15 amino acids. CDR1 and CDR2 (germline): KGHSH, LQKENI. Between the trimmed V and J ends, which lost 0 bases and 5 bases, there was a span of 10 bases. Sampling times: baseline, cycle 4 day 1, cycle 7 day 1. Sequencing used CD4+ or CD8+ T cells sorted from blood, obtained in a trial of the OX40 agonist ivuxolimab. This TCR came from an adult with an advanced solid tumor such as melanoma, head and neck, liver or kidney cancer. The chain is built from TRBV18 and TRBJ1-4; D may be TRBD1 (5 bases). Written as DNA, the CDR3 is TGTGCCAGCTCACCACCGGGACGGCGGAATGAAAAACTGTTTTTT. Translated: CASSPPGRRNEKLFF.